One and the same sample provided the 9 T cell receptor beta chains below, sequenced in a study of shared T cell receptors in the human thymus. Here immunoSEQ multiplex PCR was the method, and the copy in TCRdb shows in-frame clones only, minus some. The sample carries 55,000 to 75,000 clones, about 96% recorded once. Sequenced input: thymocytes. The origin of the receptors is a human donor.

The rearrangement joins TRBV5-1 to TRBJ2-7, with D perhaps TRBD1 or TRBD2 (6 bases each). V shed 4 bases and J shed 2 bases, with 19 bases lying between them. The CDR3 runs 16 residues. Germline-derived CDR1 and CDR2 are SGHRS and YFSETQ. Written as DNA, the CDR3 is TGCGCCAGCAGCCCCGAGGGGGGTCTACTTACCTACGAGCAGTACTTC. The encoded protein is CASSPEGGLLTYEQYF.

The genes are TRBV19 and TRBJ1-3, with D possibly TRBD1 on 5 matching bases. The germline gives CDR1 LNHDA, CDR2 SQIVND (reference sequence). This CDR3 region has 15 residues. With 7 bases removed from V and 2 bases from J, the gap between germline ends came to 15 bases. CDR3: CASTYGARAGNTIYF. The CDR3 DNA reads as TGTGCCAGTACCTACGGGGCCAGGGCTGGAAACACCATATATTTT.

The chain is built from TRBV19 and TRBJ1-2, with D uncertain. Looked up from germline, CDR1 is LNHDA and CDR2 is SQIVND (reference sequence). Trimming shortened V by 3 bases and J by 8 bases, and 19 bases separated the two germline ends. There are 15 residues in the CDR3. CDR3 protein: CASSIRRESQRGYTF. The CDR3 DNA reads TGTGCCAGTAGTATTCGACGGGAGAGTCAGAGAGGCTACACCTTC.

The chain has TRBV19 and TRBJ2-1, with D possibly being TRBD2 (6 bases). Trimming left V 8 bases short and J 6 bases short, with 23 bases between. This CDR3 comprises 16 residues. Germline V gives CDR1 LNHDA, CDR2 SQIVND (reference sequence). The CDR3 region has the DNA TGTGCCAGTTTCGGATCAGGTCCTCCCGGGGGCAATGAGCAGTTCTTC. Residues: CASFGSGPPGGNEQFF.

The chain couples TRBV7-3 to TRBJ2-3; weak D call: TRBD2 (5 bases). The CDR3 runs to 18 residues. V shed 1 base and J shed 0 bases, with 17 bases lying between them. The germline V gene has CDR1 SGHTA and CDR2 FQGTGA. CDR3 bases: TGTGCCAGCAGCTTAATGGGTCAGGAGGACCCGAGCACAGATACGCAGTATTTT. It translates to CASSLMGQEDPSTDTQYF.

The V call is TRBV7-8, the J call TRBJ1-2, with D perhaps TRBD1 (6 bases). V was cut by 6 bases and J by 4 bases, with 9 bases left in between. From germline, CDR1 is SGHVS and CDR2 FQNEAQ. This CDR3 is built from 12 residues. The CDR3 DNA reads as TGTGCCAGCAGGGGGGCAGCCTATGGCTACACCTTC. This translates into CASRGAAYGYTF.

The genes are TRBV11-2 and TRBJ2-5, with D perhaps assigned TRBD1 or TRBD2 (5 bases each). CDR3 length equals 16 residues. Per the germline V gene, CDR1 is SGHAT and CDR2 is FQNNGV. V was shortened by 6 bases and J by 2 bases, with 19 bases between the two germline ends. The CDR3 bases are TGTGCCAGCAGAGAGAGGGACCCGATTCCTCAAGAGACCCAGTACTTC. This codes for CASRERDPIPQETQYF.

The V and J genes are TRBV5-1 and TRBJ2-2; 9 bases map to TRBD1. The CDR3 spans 15 residues. The V and J ends lost 1 base and 7 bases, in that order; junction bases with no gene match: 5. CDR1 SGHRS and CDR2 YFSETQ come from the germline V gene. The CDR3 sequence: CASSLLGQGCGELFF. The CDR3, as DNA: TGCGCCAGCAGCTTGCTGGGACAGGGTTGCGGGGAGCTGTTTTTT.

The chain links TRBV5-1 to TRBJ2-3, with D possibly called TRBD1 or TRBD2 (5 bases each). The germline V and J ends were trimmed by 4 bases and 3 bases, with 9 bases remaining between them. The CDR3 is 13 residues long. Germline V gives CDR1 SGHRS, CDR2 YFSETQ. The CDR3 coding sequence is TGCGCCAGCAGCCTGGGACGGACAGATACGCAGTATTTT. It codes for CASSLGRTDTQYF. Full variable domain (missing parts from reference TRBV5-1 and TRBJ2-3): KAGVTQTPRYLIKTRGQQVTLSCSPISGHRSVSWYQQTPGQGLQFLFEYFSETQRNKGNFPGRFSGRQFSNSRSEMNVSTLELGDSALYLCASSLGRTDTQYFGPGTRLTVL.